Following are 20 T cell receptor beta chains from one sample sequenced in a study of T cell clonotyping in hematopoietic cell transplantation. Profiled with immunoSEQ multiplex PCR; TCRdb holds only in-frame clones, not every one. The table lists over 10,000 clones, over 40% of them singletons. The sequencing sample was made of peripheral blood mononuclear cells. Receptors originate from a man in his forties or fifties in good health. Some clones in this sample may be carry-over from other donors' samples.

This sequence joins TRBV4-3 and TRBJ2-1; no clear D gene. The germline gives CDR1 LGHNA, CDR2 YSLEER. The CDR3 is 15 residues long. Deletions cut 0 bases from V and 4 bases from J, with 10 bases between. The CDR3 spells CASSQDPTGYNEQFF. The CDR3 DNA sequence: TGCGCCAGCAGCCAAGATCCGACTGGATACAATGAGCAGTTCTTC.

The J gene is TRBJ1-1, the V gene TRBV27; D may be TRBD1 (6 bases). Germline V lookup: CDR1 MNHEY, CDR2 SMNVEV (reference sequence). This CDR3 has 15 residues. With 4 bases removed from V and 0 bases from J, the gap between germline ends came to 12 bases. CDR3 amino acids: CASSSHYRVNTEAFF. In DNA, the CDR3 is TGTGCCAGCAGTTCTCACTACAGGGTGAACACTGAAGCTTTCTTT.

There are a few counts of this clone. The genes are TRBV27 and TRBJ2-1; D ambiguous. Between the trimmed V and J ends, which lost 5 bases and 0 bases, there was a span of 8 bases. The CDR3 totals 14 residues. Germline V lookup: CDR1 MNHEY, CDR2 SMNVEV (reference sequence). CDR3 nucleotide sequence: TGTGCCAGCAGTGAAATGAGCTCCTACAATGAGCAGTTCTTC. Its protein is CASSEMSSYNEQFF.

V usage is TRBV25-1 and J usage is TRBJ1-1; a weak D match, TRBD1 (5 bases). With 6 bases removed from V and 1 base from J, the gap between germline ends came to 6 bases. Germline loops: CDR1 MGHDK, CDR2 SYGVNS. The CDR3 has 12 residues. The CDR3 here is CASRRGNTEAFF. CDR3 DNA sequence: TGTGCCAGCAGAAGGGGGAACACTGAAGCTTTCTTT.

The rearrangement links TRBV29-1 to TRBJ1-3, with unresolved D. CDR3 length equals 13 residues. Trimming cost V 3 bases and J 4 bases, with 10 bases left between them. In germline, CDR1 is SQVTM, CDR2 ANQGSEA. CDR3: CSVDEGGGNTIYF. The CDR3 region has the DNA TGCAGCGTTGACGAGGGCGGGGGAAACACCATATATTTT.

This CDR3 reads CASSLVWSYEQYF. The CDR3 coding sequence is TGTGCCAGCAGCTTAGTCTGGTCCTACGAGCAGTACTTC. The chain joins TRBV7-9 to TRBJ2-7, with D hard to call. CDR3 length: 13 amino acids. The germline gives CDR1 SEHNR, CDR2 FQNEAQ (reference sequence). Trimming stripped 1 base from V and 1 base from J, with 5 bases between.

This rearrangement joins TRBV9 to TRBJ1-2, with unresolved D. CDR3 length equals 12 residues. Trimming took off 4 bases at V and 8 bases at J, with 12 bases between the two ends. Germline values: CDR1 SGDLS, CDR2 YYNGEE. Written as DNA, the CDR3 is TGTGCCAGCAGCCCAGACGGAGGAGGCTACACCTTC. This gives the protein CASSPDGGGYTF.

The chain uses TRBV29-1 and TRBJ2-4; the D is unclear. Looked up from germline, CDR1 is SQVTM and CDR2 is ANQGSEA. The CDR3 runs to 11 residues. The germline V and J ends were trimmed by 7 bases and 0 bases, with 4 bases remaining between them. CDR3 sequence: CSAIAKNIQYF. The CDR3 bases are TGCAGCGCGATAGCCAAAAACATTCAGTACTTC.

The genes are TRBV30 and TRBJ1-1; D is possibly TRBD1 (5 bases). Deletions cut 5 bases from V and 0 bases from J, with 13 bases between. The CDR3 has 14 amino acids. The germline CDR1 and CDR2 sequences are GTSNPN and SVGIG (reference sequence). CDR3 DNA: TGTGCCTGGGTCTCGGCAGGGATGAACACTGAAGCTTTCTTT. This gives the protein CAWVSAGMNTEAFF.

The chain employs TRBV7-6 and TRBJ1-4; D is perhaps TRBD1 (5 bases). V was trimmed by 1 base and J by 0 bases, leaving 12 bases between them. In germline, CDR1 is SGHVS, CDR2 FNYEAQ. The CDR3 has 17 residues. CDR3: CASSLVNPGPTNEKLFF. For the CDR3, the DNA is TGTGCCAGCAGCTTAGTTAATCCGGGGCCAACTAATGAAAAACTGTTTTTT.

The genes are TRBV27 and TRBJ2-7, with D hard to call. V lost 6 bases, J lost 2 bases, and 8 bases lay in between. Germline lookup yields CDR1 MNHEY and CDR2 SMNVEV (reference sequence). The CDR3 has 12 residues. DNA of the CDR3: TGTGCCAGCAGGGGCGGCCCCTACGAGCAGTACTTC. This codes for CASRGGPYEQYF.

The CDR3 DNA sequence: TGTGCCAGCAGTGAACTGATTTCGGCCCCCTCGTTGGGAGGCTACACCTTC. As protein: CASSELISAPSLGGYTF. This chain joins TRBV6-1 and TRBJ1-2; no firm D call. In germline, CDR1 is MNHNS, CDR2 SASEGT. Deletions cut 2 bases from V and 8 bases from J, with 24 bases between. The length of the CDR3 is 17 residues.

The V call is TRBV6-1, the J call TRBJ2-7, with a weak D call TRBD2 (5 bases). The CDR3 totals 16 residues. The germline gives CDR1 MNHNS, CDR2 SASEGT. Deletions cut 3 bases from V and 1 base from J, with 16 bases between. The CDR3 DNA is TGTGCCAGCAGTGATCTCGGCGGACTGGCGTCCTACGAGCAGTACTTC. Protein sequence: CASSDLGGLASYEQYF.

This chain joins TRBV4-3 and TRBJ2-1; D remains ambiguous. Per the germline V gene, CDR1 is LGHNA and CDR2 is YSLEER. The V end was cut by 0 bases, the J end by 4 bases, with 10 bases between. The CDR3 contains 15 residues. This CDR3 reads CASSQERAWYNEQFF. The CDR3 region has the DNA TGCGCCAGCAGCCAAGAGCGCGCTTGGTACAATGAGCAGTTCTTC.

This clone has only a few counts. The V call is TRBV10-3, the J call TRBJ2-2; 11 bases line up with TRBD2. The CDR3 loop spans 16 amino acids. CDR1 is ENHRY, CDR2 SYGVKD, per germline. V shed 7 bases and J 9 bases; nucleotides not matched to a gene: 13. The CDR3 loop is CAIKPVAGGGFRELFF. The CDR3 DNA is TGTGCCATCAAACCAGTAGCGGGAGGGGGTTTCCGGGAGCTGTTTTTT.

The CDR3 protein is CSVQPTGAYEQYF. The CDR3, as DNA: TGCAGCGTCCAGCCGACAGGGGCCTACGAGCAGTACTTC. The J gene is TRBJ2-7, the V gene TRBV29-1; 8 bases are a match to TRBD1. There are 13 residues in the CDR3. V was clipped by 6 bases and J by 2 bases; unmatched bases: 6. Germline CDR1 SQVTM, CDR2 ANQGSEA.

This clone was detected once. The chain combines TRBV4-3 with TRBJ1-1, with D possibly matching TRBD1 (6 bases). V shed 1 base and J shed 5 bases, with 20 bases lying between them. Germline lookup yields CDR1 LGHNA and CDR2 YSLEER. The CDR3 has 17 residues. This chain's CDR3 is CASSQGGHSGGGTEAFF. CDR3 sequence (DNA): TGCGCCAGCAGCCAAGGGGGACATTCTGGGGGCGGAACTGAAGCTTTCTTT.

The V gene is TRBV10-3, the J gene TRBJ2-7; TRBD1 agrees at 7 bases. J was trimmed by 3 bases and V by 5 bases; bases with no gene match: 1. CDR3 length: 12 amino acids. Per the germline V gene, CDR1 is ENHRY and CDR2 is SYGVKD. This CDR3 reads CAISTGDYEQYF. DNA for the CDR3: TGTGCCATCAGTACAGGGGACTACGAGCAGTACTTC.

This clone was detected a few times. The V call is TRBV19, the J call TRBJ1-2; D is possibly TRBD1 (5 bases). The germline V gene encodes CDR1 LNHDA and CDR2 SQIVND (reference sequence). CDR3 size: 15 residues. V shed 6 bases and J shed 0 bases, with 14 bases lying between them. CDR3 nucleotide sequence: TGTGCCAGTAGCGCTGGGGGACCGCCTAACTATGGCTACACCTTC. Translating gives CASSAGGPPNYGYTF.

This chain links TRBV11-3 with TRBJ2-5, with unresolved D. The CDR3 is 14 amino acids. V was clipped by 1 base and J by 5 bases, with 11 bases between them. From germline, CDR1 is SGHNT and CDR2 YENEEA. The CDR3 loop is CASSLVGIAETQYF. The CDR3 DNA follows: TGTGCCAGCAGCTTAGTAGGGATCGCGGAGACCCAGTACTTC.